This passage covers 13 T cell receptor beta chains from one sample sequenced in a study of T cell repertoires in cytomegalovirus infection. TCRdb called the reads again in MiXCR, with one record for every CDR3 protein. The repertoire holds approximately 140,000 distinct CDR3 sequences, 6.5% seen once, with roughly 18% in the top ten. Input material: PBMCs. Receptors were obtained from a human donor in good health (CMV status not recorded). Some clones in this sample may be carry-over from other donors' samples.

This clonotype was seen ten or more times. This chain links TRBV5-1 with TRBJ1-1; 10 bases match TRBD1. Germline V gene lookup returns CDR1 SGHRS and CDR2 YFSETQ. Trimming at V came to 6 bases and at J to 5 bases, leaving 10 bases not matched to a gene. This CDR3 is built from 15 residues. The CDR3 DNA reads as TGCGCCAGCAACAACCCGGGACAGGGGTGGACTGAAGCTTTCTTT. Translating it yields CASNNPGQGWTEAFF.

This clonotype was seen a handful of times. The chain combines TRBV30 with TRBJ1-1; 8 bases are a match to TRBD1. The germline V gene has CDR1 GTSNPN and CDR2 SVGIG (reference sequence). The CDR3 consists of 13 residues. Unmatched junction bases numbered 8, after V lost 7 bases and J lost 4 bases. The CDR3 coding sequence is TGTGCCTTGCAAGACAGGGGTGGCACTGAAGCTTTCTTT. Translated: CALQDRGGTEAFF.

This clonotype came up many times. This chain connects TRBV11-1 to TRBJ1-5; D possibly corresponds to TRBD1 (6 bases). The germline CDR1 and CDR2 sequences are SGHAT and FQDESV (reference sequence). This CDR3 comprises 15 residues. The ends were cut back, 1 base at V and 1 base at J, with 8 bases in the middle. CDR3 sequence: CASSLGTGSNQPQHF. The CDR3 nucleotides read TGTGCCAGCAGCTTAGGAACAGGGAGCAATCAGCCCCAGCATTTT.

This clonotype has a count of ten or more. The chain links TRBV28 to TRBJ1-4, with a possible D match to TRBD1 (5 bases). CDR1 and CDR2 from the germline V gene are MDHEN and SYDVKM. This CDR3 is built from 13 residues. V lost 7 bases to trimming and J lost 6 bases, with 12 bases between them. DNA of the CDR3: TGTGCCAGCACCCACGGGGGGGATGAAAAACTGTTTTTT. Its protein is CASTHGGDEKLFF.

This clonotype was recorded many times. The chain is built from TRBV7-8 and TRBJ1-4, with TRBD1 as a possible D gene (6 bases). The length of the CDR3 is 15 residues. CDR1 is SGHVS, CDR2 FQNEAQ, per germline. V was cut by 0 bases and J by 8 bases, with 13 bases left in between. CDR3 loop: CASSLASRGGEKLFF. The CDR3 nucleotides are TGTGCCAGCAGCTTAGCGAGCAGGGGTGGGGAAAAACTGTTTTTT.

The chain joins TRBV19 to TRBJ1-6, with unresolved D. Deletions cut 4 bases from V and 7 bases from J, with 11 bases between. Germline loops: CDR1 LNHDA, CDR2 SQIVND (reference sequence). The CDR3 is 14 residues long. CDR3 bases: TGTGCCAGTAGTAACCAAGCTGCGAATTCACCCCTCCACTTT. Its protein product is CASSNQAANSPLHF.

This clonotype was recorded many times. The genes are TRBV7-2 and TRBJ1-6; tentative D call: TRBD1 (5 bases). V was cut by 1 base and J by 0 bases, with 7 bases left in between. The germline V gene encodes CDR1 SGHTA and CDR2 FQGNSA. CDR3 size: 16 residues. The CDR3 is CASSLDRSSYNSPLHF. The CDR3 region has the DNA TGTGCCAGCAGCTTAGACAGGAGCTCCTATAATTCACCCCTCCACTTT.

This clonotype has at least ten counts. The V call is TRBV7-2, the J call TRBJ1-1; D ambiguous. The V end was cut by 1 base, the J end by 0 bases, with 12 bases between. In germline, CDR1 is SGHTA, CDR2 FQGNSA. CDR3 length: 16 residues. The CDR3 here is CASSLEGTSMNTEAFF. CDR3 in DNA: TGTGCCAGCAGCTTAGAGGGCACCAGCATGAACACTGAAGCTTTCTTT.

The table lists this clonotype with a few counts. The V gene is TRBV2, the J gene TRBJ1-1; 10 positions agree with TRBD1. V dropped 7 bases and J dropped 0; count of bases not matched to a gene: 8. The CDR3 has 16 residues. From germline, CDR1 is SNHLY and CDR2 FYNNEI. The CDR3 DNA reads as TGTGCCAGCAACAGGGACAGGGGATCCATGAACACTGAAGCTTTCTTT. Its protein product is CASNRDRGSMNTEAFF. Based on the CDR3 plus reference TRBV2 and TRBJ1-1, the full variable domain is EPEVTQTPSHQVTQMGQEVILRCVPISNHLYFYWYRQILGQKVEFLVSFYNNEISEKSEIFDDQFSVERPDGSNFTLKIRSTKLEDSAMYFCASNRDRGSMNTEAFFGQGTRLTVV.

This clonotype was seen many times. This sequence joins TRBV7-9 and TRBJ2-3; 7 positions match TRBD2. The CDR3 covers 15 residues. The junction had 4 bases not matched to a gene; V was cut back by 1 base and J by 3 bases. Germline CDR1 reads SEHNR; CDR2 reads FQNEAQ (reference sequence). The CDR3 DNA is TGTGCCAGCAGCTTAGTGGGGGGAGGGACAGATACGCAGTATTTT. It is translated as CASSLVGGGTDTQYF.

This clonotype was counted once. Since a much larger clone is just one base distant, this may be a read error. This sequence joins TRBV12-3 or TRBV12-4 and TRBJ1-1; 8 positions agree with TRBD1. The CDR3 is 14 residues long. In DNA form, the CDR3 reads TGTCCCAGCAGACCCGTCAGGGGGCAGACTGAAGCTTTCTTT. This encodes CPSRPVRGQTEAFF.

This clonotype showed up just a few times. V usage is TRBV2 and J usage is TRBJ1-4, with D possibly being TRBD1 (5 bases). Germline V gene data show CDR1 as SNHLY and CDR2 as FYNNEI. This CDR3 contains 15 residues. Trimming cost V 2 bases and J 6 bases, with 13 bases left between them. The CDR3 region is CASSERQLEDEKLFF. CDR3 nucleotides: TGTGCCAGCAGTGAAAGACAGCTGGAAGATGAAAAACTGTTTTTT.

This clonotype was picked up many times. This chain links TRBV7-2 with TRBJ1-4, with D perhaps matching TRBD1 (5 bases). The CDR3 runs 14 residues. Germline-derived CDR1 and CDR2 are SGHTA and FQGNSA. The germline V and J ends were trimmed by 5 bases and 7 bases, with 14 bases remaining between them. CDR3 residues: CASSPSSGSEKLFF. The CDR3 nucleotides are TGTGCCAGCAGCCCCTCCTCAGGGTCTGAAAAACTGTTTTTT.